The sequence of this T cell receptor (beta chain) was determined in a study of tumor-infiltrating lymphocytes in primary liver carcinoma. DNA and RNA were both co-extracted from around 20-30 mg of bulk tissue that had not been sorted. This clonotype was found once. The researchers produced TCR beta cDNA from around 0.5 ug total RNA with a constant-region primer. Libraries for TCR beta were built through three nested multiplex PCR rounds, which together made up a slightly modified ARM-PCR procedure. The first two PCR rounds used TRBV1-TRBV30 forward primers with a C-beta reverse primer, about 10 cycles each. TCRdb re-called the multiplex PCR reads with MiXCR, one entry per CDR3 protein. The sample lists 35,000 to 40,000 distinct CDR3 sequences; around 75% were seen once. From germline, CDR1 is MNHEY and CDR2 SVGAGI. V lost 0 bases and J 13 bases, leaving 18 bases between the germline ends. This CDR3 contains 14 residues.

The chain employs TRBV6-5 and TRBJ1-1, with a tentative D call TRBD1 (6 bases). This TCR was sampled from a man aged 40-55 years with primary liver carcinoma and hepatitis B virus infection. The material sequenced was tumor-adjacent normal liver tissue. CDR3 loop: CASSYSAGVTQVFF. In DNA, the CDR3 is TGTGCCAGCAGTTACTCAGCAGGGGTAACTCAAGTTTTCTTT.